The present T cell receptor (beta chain) was sequenced within a study of sequential checkpoint blockade in melanoma. The V segment lost 6 bases and the J segment 1 base; nucleotides outside the gene matches: 7. The CDR3 covers 16 residues. Germline CDR1 is MDHEN and CDR2 is SYDVKM. Sequenced by immunoSEQ multiplex PCR; TCRdb stores in-frame clones only, minus some. The table records 15,000 to 20,000 clones, more than 75% of them present only once. Treatment in this sample: randomized to nivolumab then ipilimumab (arm A) or the reverse (arm B). No patient had prior DNA-damaging chemotherapy. A note on this clone: Other DNA sequences from this sample encode an identical CDR3 as well.

The sample was CD8+ T cells sorted from blood (inferred from file names), taken from a patient given nivolumab and ipilimumab in sequence. This chain links TRBV28 with TRBJ2-7, with TRBD2 matching over 12 bases. The sequence derives from a human donor with melanoma. The CDR3 coding sequence is TGTGCCAGCAGCCTCTGGGGGACTAGCGGGTCCTACGAGCAGTACTTC. It codes for CASSLWGTSGSYEQYF.